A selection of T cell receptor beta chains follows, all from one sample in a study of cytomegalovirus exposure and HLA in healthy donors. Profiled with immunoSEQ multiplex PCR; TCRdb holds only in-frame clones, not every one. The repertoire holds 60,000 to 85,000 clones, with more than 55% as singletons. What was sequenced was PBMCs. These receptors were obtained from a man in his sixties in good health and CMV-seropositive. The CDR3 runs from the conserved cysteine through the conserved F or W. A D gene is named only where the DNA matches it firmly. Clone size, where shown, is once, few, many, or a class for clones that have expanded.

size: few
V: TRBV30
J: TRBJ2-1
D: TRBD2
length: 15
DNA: TGTGCCTGGACGGCCGGGACTAGCGGATACAATGAGCAGTTCTTC
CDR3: CAWTAGTSGYNEQFF

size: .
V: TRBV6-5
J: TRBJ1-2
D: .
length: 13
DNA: TGTGCCAGCAGTTACGATTTGACTTTAGGCTACACCTTC
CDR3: CASSYDLTLGYTF

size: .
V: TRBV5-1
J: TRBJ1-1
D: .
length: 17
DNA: TGCGCCAGCAGCCGAGATCCACGGACAGCGAAGAACACTGAAGCTTTCTTT
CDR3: CASSRDPRTAKNTEAFF

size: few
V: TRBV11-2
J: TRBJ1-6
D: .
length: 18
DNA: TGTGCCAGCAGCCAGCGGACAGCCGCACTGGGGGTTAATTCACCCCTCCACTTT
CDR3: CASSQRTAALGVNSPLHF

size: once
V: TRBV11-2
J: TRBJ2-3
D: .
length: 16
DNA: TGTGCCAGCAGCTTTTCGGGAACCGCCTGGGGAGATACGCAGTATTTT
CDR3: CASSFSGTAWGDTQYF

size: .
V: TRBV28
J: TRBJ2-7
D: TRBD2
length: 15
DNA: TGTGCCAGCTTCCCATGGACTAGCGGGAGTCGCGAGCAGTACTTC
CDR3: CASFPWTSGSREQYF

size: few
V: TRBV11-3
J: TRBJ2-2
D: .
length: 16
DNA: TGTGCCAGCAGCTTAGGGACGGGGGATAACACCGGGGAGCTGTTTTTT
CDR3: CASSLGTGDNTGELFF

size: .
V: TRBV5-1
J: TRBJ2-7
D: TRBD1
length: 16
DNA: TGCGCCAGCAGCTTCAGGGCAGGGGGTCTCTCCTACGAGCAGTACTTC
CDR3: CASSFRAGGLSYEQYF

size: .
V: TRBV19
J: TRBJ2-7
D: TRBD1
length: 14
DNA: TGTGCCAGTAGTATCCGGACAGGGGGCTACGAGCAGTACTTC
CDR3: CASSIRTGGYEQYF

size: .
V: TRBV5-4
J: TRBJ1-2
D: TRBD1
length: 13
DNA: TGTGCCAGCAGCTTGGGTACAGGGGTTGGCTACACCTTC
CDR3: CASSLGTGVGYTF

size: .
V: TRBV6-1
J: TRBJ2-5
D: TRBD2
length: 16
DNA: TGTGCCAGCAGTGATAGGATAGCGGGGGGAGGGAAGACCCAGTACTTC
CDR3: CASSDRIAGGGKTQYF

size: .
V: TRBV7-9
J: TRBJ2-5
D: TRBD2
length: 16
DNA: TGTGCCAGCAGCGCGGGACTAGCGGGGCCGGGAGAGACCCAGTACTTC
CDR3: CASSAGLAGPGETQYF

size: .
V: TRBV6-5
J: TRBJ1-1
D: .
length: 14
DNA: TGTGCCAGCAGTGAATTGAGGTTGAACACTGAAGCTTTCTTT
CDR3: CASSELRLNTEAFF

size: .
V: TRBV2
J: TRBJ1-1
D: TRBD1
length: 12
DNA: TGTGCCAGCAGAGGGGACAGTTGGACAGCTTTCTTT
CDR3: CASRGDSWTAFF

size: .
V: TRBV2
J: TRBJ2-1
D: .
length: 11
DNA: TGTGCCAGCAGTCTATACAATGAGCAGTTCTTC
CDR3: CASSLYNEQFF

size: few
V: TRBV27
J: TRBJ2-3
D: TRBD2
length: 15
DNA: TGTGCCAGCAGTTACTGGCGGGGGGCCACAGATACGCAGTATTTT
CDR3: CASSYWRGATDTQYF

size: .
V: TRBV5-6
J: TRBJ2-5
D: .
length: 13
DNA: TGTGCCAGCAGCTTAAGGGGTCAAGAGACCCAGTACTTC
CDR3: CASSLRGQETQYF